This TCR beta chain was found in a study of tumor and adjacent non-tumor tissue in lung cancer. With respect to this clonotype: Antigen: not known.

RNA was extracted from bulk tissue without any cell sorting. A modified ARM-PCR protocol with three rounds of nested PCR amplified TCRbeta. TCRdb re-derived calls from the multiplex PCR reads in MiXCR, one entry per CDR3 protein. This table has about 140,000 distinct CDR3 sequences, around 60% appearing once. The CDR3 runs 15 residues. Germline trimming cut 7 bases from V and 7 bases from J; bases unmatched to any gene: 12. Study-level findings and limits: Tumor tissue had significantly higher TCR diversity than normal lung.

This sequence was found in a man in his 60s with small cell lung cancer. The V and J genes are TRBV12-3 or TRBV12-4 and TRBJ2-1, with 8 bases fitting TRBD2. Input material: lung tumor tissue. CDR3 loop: CASTPAGVRRNEQFF. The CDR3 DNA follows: TGTGCCAGCACCCCAGCGGGAGTCCGGAGGAATGAGCAGTTCTTC.